This is a list of T cell receptor beta chains from one sample in a study of blood T cell repertoires in COVID-19. Profiling relied on immunoSEQ multiplex PCR, and the TCRdb table lists in-frame clones only, not all of them. The sample comprises roughly 290,000 clones, around 89% of which are singletons, and under 15% rests with the top ten. The sample taken for sequencing was peripheral blood. The source of these receptors is a woman aged 60-75 years with acute or convalescent COVID-19. CDR3s include the opening cysteine and the closing phenylalanine or tryptophan. D genes are given only for firm matches. The size of a clone is reported for some rows only, either as once, few or many, or as a class for expanded clones.

clone_size j_call v_call d_call cdr3_aa cdr3_nt
few TRBJ2-2 TRBV19 TRBD2 CASQIAGRAGELFF TGTGCCAGCCAAATAGCGGGGAGGGCCGGGGAGCTGTTTTTT
. TRBJ1-1 TRBV21-1 . CASSKLVGRNTEAFF TGTGCCAGCAGCAAATTAGTAGGGAGGAACACTGAAGCTTTCTTT
. TRBJ1-5 TRBV18 TRBD1 CASSPSGQGSNQPQHF TGTGCCAGCTCACCCTCCGGACAGGGGAGCAATCAGCCCCAGCATTTT
. TRBJ2-1 TRBV9 TRBD1 CASSVGETGGYNEQFF TGTGCCAGCAGCGTAGGGGAGACAGGGGGCTACAATGAGCAGTTCTTC
. TRBJ1-5 TRBV28 TRBD1 CASSPGQGNQPQHF TGTGCCAGCAGTCCTGGACAGGGCAATCAGCCCCAGCATTTT
. TRBJ2-7 TRBV4-2 TRBD2 CASSQVSSGSSYEQYF TGTGCCAGCAGCCAAGTAAGCAGCGGGAGCTCCTACGAGCAGTACTTC
. TRBJ2-1 TRBV7-3 . CASSSLGQGSYNEQFF TGTGCCAGCAGCTCTCTTGGGCAGGGCAGCTACAATGAGCAGTTCTTC
. TRBJ2-5 TRBV5-1 TRBD2 CASSKSGGTPETQYF TGCGCCAGCAGCAAAAGCGGGGGGACCCCAGAGACCCAGTACTTC
. TRBJ1-5 TRBV21-1 . CASRRYSNQPQHF TGTGCCAGCAGGCGGTATAGCAATCAGCCCCAGCATTTT
. TRBJ1-5 TRBV3-1/TRBV3-2 TRBD1 CASSQGQGAGQPQHF TGTGCCAGCAGCCAGGGACAGGGGGCCGGACAGCCCCAGCATTTT
. TRBJ2-5 TRBV5-1 TRBD2 CASSFKLAGGPETQYF TGCGCCAGCAGCTTCAAACTAGCGGGAGGGCCGGAGACCCAGTACTTC
few TRBJ2-1 TRBV5-4 . CASSYRGEQFF TGTGCCAGCAGCTACCGCGGTGAGCAGTTCTTC
. TRBJ2-3 TRBV10-3 . CAISGGVTNTQYF TGTGCCATCAGTGGCGGGGTTACGAATACGCAGTATTTT
. TRBJ1-4 TRBV11-2 TRBD1 CASSLQGANEKLFF TGTGCCAGCAGCTTACAGGGGGCTAATGAAAAACTGTTTTTT
. TRBJ2-6 TRBV4-3 . CASSQGLSGANVLTF TGCGCCAGCAGCCAAGGGCTCTCTGGGGCCAACGTCCTGACTTTC
. TRBJ2-5 TRBV7-8 . CASRLVRGPAKLGETQYF TGTGCCAGCAGATTAGTGCGGGGCCCGGCTAAGTTGGGAGAGACCCAGTACTTC
. TRBJ2-7 TRBV12-3/TRBV12-4 . CASSSDLPYEQYF TGTGCCAGCAGTAGCGACTTGCCCTACGAGCAGTACTTC
. TRBJ1-5 TRBV19 . CASSIDINNQPQHF TGTGCCAGTAGTATCGACATCAACAATCAGCCCCAGCATTTT
. TRBJ1-2 TRBV6-5 TRBD1 CASSYSGTGGAGGYTF TGTGCCAGCAGTTACAGTGGGACAGGGGGCGCCGGTGGCTACACCTTC
. TRBJ2-1 TRBV5-1 TRBD2 CASSLEAGARNEQFF TGCGCCAGCAGCTTGGAAGCGGGAGCTAGAAATGAGCAGTTCTTC
. TRBJ1-5 TRBV14 . CASSQDLGRVYRQPQHF TGTGCCAGCAGCCAAGATTTAGGCAGGGTGTATCGTCAGCCCCAGCATTTT
. TRBJ2-1 TRBV10-3 TRBD1 CAISDPGQGADYNEQFF TGTGCCATCAGTGACCCCGGACAGGGGGCGGATTACAATGAGCAGTTCTTC
. TRBJ2-1 TRBV9 TRBD2 CASSAGGLNEQFF TGTGCCAGCAGCGCGGGGGGGCTCAATGAGCAGTTCTTC
. TRBJ2-2 TRBV10-3 TRBD1 CAISSTGVSTGELFF TGTGCCATCAGCTCCACAGGGGTTAGCACCGGGGAGCTGTTTTTT
. TRBJ1-2 TRBV4-3 . CASSQDQGNNYGYTF TGCGCCAGCAGCCAAGATCAGGGGAATAACTATGGCTACACCTTC
once TRBJ2-7 TRBV3-1/TRBV3-2 TRBD1 CASSPRQGRWEQYF TGTGCCAGCAGCCCCCGACAGGGGCGGTGGGAGCAGTACTTC
. TRBJ1-6 TRBV27 . CASSLRQNSPLHF TGTGCCAGCAGTCTCCGACAGAATTCACCCCTCCACTTT
. TRBJ2-2 TRBV28 . CATPVPNTGELFF TGTGCCACCCCGGTACCGAACACCGGGGAGCTGTTTTTT
. TRBJ2-2 TRBV29-1 TRBD2 CSAVTSGGLNTGELFF TGCAGCGCAGTAACTAGCGGGGGCTTGAACACCGGGGAGCTGTTTTTT
. TRBJ2-2 TRBV7-2 TRBD2 CASSEGLAVGELFF TGTGCCAGCAGCGAGGGACTAGCGGTCGGGGAGCTGTTTTTT
. TRBJ1-2 TRBV4-3 TRBD1 CASSQEGRGPYGYTF TGCGCCAGCAGCCAAGAGGGCAGGGGGCCCTATGGCTACACCTTC
. TRBJ1-3 TRBV23-1 TRBD1 CASNSPLDRVSGNTIYF TGCGCCAGCAATTCACCCCTGGACAGGGTATCTGGAAACACCATATATTTT
. TRBJ2-7 TRBV28 . CASANPRQIVSYEQYF TGTGCCAGCGCAAACCCCAGACAAATTGTCTCCTACGAGCAGTACTTC
. TRBJ2-1 TRBV29-1 TRBD1 CSASPPGQTTNEQFF TGCAGCGCGTCACCCCCGGGACAGACAACGAATGAGCAGTTCTTC
. TRBJ2-1 TRBV9 . CASSVGNRDNEQFF TGTGCCAGCAGCGTAGGTAACCGGGACAATGAGCAGTTCTTC
few TRBJ1-1 TRBV28 . CASIAGTEAFF TGTGCCAGCATAGCGGGTACTGAAGCTTTCTTT
few TRBJ1-6 TRBV4-1 TRBD1 CASSQGQGADSPLHF TGCGCCAGCAGCCAAGGACAGGGGGCGGATTCACCCCTCCACTTT
. TRBJ2-7 TRBV10-3 TRBD1 CAISESKGQGVGYEQYF TGTGCCATCAGTGAGTCGAAAGGCCAGGGGGTTGGCTACGAGCAGTACTTC
. TRBJ1-1 TRBV24-1 . CATAHRDLHTEAFF TGTGCCACGGCCCACAGGGATCTTCACACTGAAGCTTTCTTT
. TRBJ2-2 TRBV15 . CATGASKGGELFF TGTGCCACCGGGGCCTCCAAGGGCGGGGAGCTGTTTTTT
. TRBJ2-5 TRBV19 . CASSQGNQETQYF TGTGCCAGTAGTCAGGGTAATCAAGAGACCCAGTACTTC
. TRBJ1-1 TRBV15 TRBD1 CATSRASGTGGTEAFF TGTGCCACCAGCAGAGCGTCCGGGACAGGGGGTACTGAAGCTTTCTTT
. TRBJ2-3 TRBV7-8 . CASSSSRPGADTQYF TGTGCCAGCAGCTCTTCCCGTCCAGGGGCAGATACGCAGTATTTT
once TRBJ2-1 TRBV7-2 . CASSKTGLGFGEQFF TGTGCCAGCAGCAAAACGGGACTGGGGTTCGGTGAGCAGTTCTTC
once TRBJ1-5 TRBV5-6 . CASSLRWPFNQPQHF TGTGCCAGCAGCTTACGATGGCCCTTCAATCAGCCCCAGCATTTT
. TRBJ1-3 TRBV28 TRBD1 CASSPQGLGNTIYF TGTGCCAGCAGTCCACAGGGGTTAGGAAACACCATATATTTT
. TRBJ1-2 TRBV15 TRBD1 CATTLPDRLNYGYTF TGTGCCACAACCCTCCCGGACAGGCTTAACTATGGCTACACCTTC
. TRBJ2-5 TRBV9 . CASSGRGGSIQETQYF TGTGCCAGCAGCGGGAGGGGCGGCAGTATCCAAGAGACCCAGTACTTC
. TRBJ2-7 TRBV19 TRBD2 CASGGTQGAYEQYF TGTGCCTCGGGGGGGACCCAGGGTGCCTACGAGCAGTACTTC
once TRBJ1-1 TRBV28 . CASRKRQGWNTEAFF TGTGCCAGCAGAAAACGGCAGGGCTGGAACACTGAAGCTTTCTTT
. TRBJ1-2 TRBV6-4 . CASSDSLGSFYGYTF TGTGCCAGCAGTGACTCCTTGGGGAGCTTCTATGGCTACACCTTC
. TRBJ1-1 TRBV11-2 . CASSLQRFTEAFF TGTGCCAGCAGTTTACAGAGGTTCACTGAAGCTTTCTTT